This T cell receptor (beta chain) is from a study of PD-L1 blockade in urothelial cancer. Whole-study context: Samples came from 3 weeks, at the second dose, and 6 weeks into treatment.

As to time point: pretreatment peripheral blood. The CDR3 is 16 residues long. Germline V lookup: CDR1 MDHEN, CDR2 SYDVKM. With 4 bases removed from V and 1 base from J, the gap between germline ends came to 15 bases. The authors spiked synthetic TCR analog templates into each PCR. Libraries were prepared by immunoSEQ multiplex PCR; TCRdb keeps only in-frame clonotypes and omits some of them. The data hold around 130,000 clones, with 70% to 85% observed a single time. The TCR comes from a man in his forties or fifties with urothelial cancer. This chain links TRBV28 with TRBJ2-3, with D unclear. This specimen consisted of PBMCs, obtained around atezolizumab (anti-PD-L1) treatment. CDR3 sequence reads: CASSYLADSGTDTQYF. CDR3 DNA: TGTGCCAGCAGTTACCTCGCCGATTCGGGCACAGATACGCAGTATTTT.